The rows below give T cell receptor beta chains drawn from one sample of a study of blood T cell repertoires in COVID-19. TCRdb's copy holds only in-frame clones and misses some; the assay was immunoSEQ multiplex PCR. The data contain some 45,000 clones, about 88% of them singletons. The sequencing input was peripheral blood. These receptors were taken from a human donor in a cohort sampled during active COVID-19. CDR3s include the opening cysteine and the closing phenylalanine or tryptophan. The D gene is left open where the match is weak. The listing skips clone size in some rows; elsewhere it reads once, few, many or a size class.

D gene	V gene	clone size	J gene	CDR3 DNA	CDR3 protein
TRBD2	TRBV2	-	TRBJ2-3	TGTGCCAGCAGGGCCAGCGGGGCAGATACGCAGTATTTT	CASRASGADTQYF
-	TRBV12-3/TRBV12-4	-	TRBJ2-4	TGTGCCAGCAGTCCCCGGGCCAAAAACATTCAGTACTTC	CASSPRAKNIQYF
TRBD2	TRBV4-2	-	TRBJ2-1	TGTGCCAGCAGCCTAGGGACTAGCGGGGGTAGCGAGCAGTTCTTC	CASSLGTSGGSEQFF
-	TRBV12-3/TRBV12-4	-	TRBJ1-5	TGTGCCAGCCAGGGTTTAAGCAATCAGCCCCAGCATTTT	CASQGLSNQPQHF
TRBD1	TRBV5-1	-	TRBJ2-7	TGCGCCAGCCGGGGACAGGGGGCTTACGAGCAGTACTTC	CASRGQGAYEQYF
-	TRBV7-9	-	TRBJ2-3	TGTGCCAGCAGCCTAGGGGGGACTCGAGCAGATACGCAGTATTTT	CASSLGGTRADTQYF
-	TRBV5-5	-	TRBJ1-6	TGTGCCAGCAGCTTGAGTACGGAGTTTTCACCCCTCCACTTT	CASSLSTEFSPLHF
TRBD2	TRBV5-1	-	TRBJ2-3	TGCGCCAGCAGCCCCCAGCCCCGTAGCGGGGGAGGTCCAGATACGCAGTATTTT	CASSPQPRSGGGPDTQYF
TRBD2	TRBV11-3	-	TRBJ2-1	TGTGCCAGCAGCTTATGGGGAGCGGGGGTTAACAATGAGCAGTTCTTC	CASSLWGAGVNNEQFF
TRBD1	TRBV29-1	-	TRBJ1-1	TGCAGCGTTGAGGGTGGGACAGTGAAGAACACTGAAGCTTTCTTT	CSVEGGTVKNTEAFF
-	TRBV25-1	-	TRBJ2-4	TGTGCCAGCAGTGAGGCACAGGGCAGCCCGGTCATTCAGTACTTC	CASSEAQGSPVIQYF
TRBD1	TRBV19	once	TRBJ2-7	TGTGCCAGTAGGGGGACAGCTAACTCCTACGAGCAGTACTTC	CASRGTANSYEQYF
-	TRBV15	-	TRBJ2-1	TGTGCCACCAGCAAGGCTGACTGGAAGCAGTTCTTC	CATSKADWKQFF
-	TRBV7-3	-	TRBJ2-6	TGTGCCAGCAGCTTAATTTCTTCTGGGGCCAACGTCCTGACTTTC	CASSLISSGANVLTF
TRBD1	TRBV7-7	-	TRBJ2-5	TGTGCTAGCAGACGTCGGACAGGAGCGAAAGAGACCCAGTACTTC	CASRRRTGAKETQYF
-	TRBV9	-	TRBJ2-6	TGTGCCAGCAGCGTAGTCGGGTCTGGGGCCAACGTCCTGACTTTC	CASSVVGSGANVLTF